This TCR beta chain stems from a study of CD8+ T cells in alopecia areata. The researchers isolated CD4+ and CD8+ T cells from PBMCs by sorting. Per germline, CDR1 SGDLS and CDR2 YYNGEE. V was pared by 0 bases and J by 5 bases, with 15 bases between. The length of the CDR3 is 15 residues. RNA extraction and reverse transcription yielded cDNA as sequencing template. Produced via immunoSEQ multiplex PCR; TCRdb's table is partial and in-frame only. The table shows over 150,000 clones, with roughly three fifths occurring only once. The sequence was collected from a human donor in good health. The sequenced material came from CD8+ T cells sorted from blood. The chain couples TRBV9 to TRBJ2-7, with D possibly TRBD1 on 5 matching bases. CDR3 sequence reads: CASSVEGRVEDEQYF. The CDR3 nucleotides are TGTGCCAGCAGCGTAGAAGGCAGGGTTGAGGACGAGCAGTACTTC.